The 27 T cell receptor beta chains in this list originate from one sample, sequenced in a study of Ad26.COV2.S vaccination and SARS-CoV-2 variants. This table comes from immunoSEQ multiplex PCR, and its TCRdb copy is limited to in-frame clones, with some not included. The table shows fewer than 900,000 clones, with more than 70% occurring only once. Treatment indicated: around 19 received Ad26.COV2.S at low or high dose, single or two shots; about 5 received placebo; per-sample allocation not given. Specimen acquisition occurred on day 63 following the initial vaccine or placebo injection. Sample: peripheral blood, taken in a trial of Ad26.COV2.S vaccine versus placebo. The receptors were gathered from a person aged 18-65 years who received the Ad26.COV2.S COVID-19 vaccine or a placebo.

The chain couples TRBV10-3 to TRBJ1-5; TRBD1 is a possible D gene (6 bases). This CDR3 is 14 amino acids long. Germline loops: CDR1 ENHRY, CDR2 SYGVKD. The V end lost 10 bases, the J end lost 6 bases, and 19 bases lay between the germline ends. The DNA of the CDR3 is TGTGCCACCACAGCCGAACAGGGCATTCAGCCCCAGCATTTT. This encodes CATTAEQGIQPQHF.

This chain joins TRBV29-1 and TRBJ1-6; the D gene is possibly TRBD1 (6 bases). This CDR3 region has 13 residues. The V end lost 4 bases, the J end lost 5 bases, and 9 bases lay between the germline ends. Germline values: CDR1 SQVTM, CDR2 ANQGSEA. In nucleotides, the CDR3 is TGCAGCGTTGGGACAGAAAATAATTCACCCCTCCACTTT. As protein: CSVGTENNSPLHF.

The chain couples TRBV7-2 to TRBJ2-7; D unresolved. The CDR3 has 11 amino acids. Trimming removed 3 bases from V and 8 bases from J, with 8 bases in between. CDR1 is SGHTA and CDR2 is FQGNSA in the germline V gene. The CDR3 sequence: CASSFLIQQYF. In DNA form, the CDR3 reads TGTGCCAGCAGCTTTTTGATACAGCAGTACTTC.

The genes are TRBV3-1 (or the pseudogene TRBV3-2) and TRBJ2-7, with 11 bases matching TRBD2. Germline V gene data show CDR1 as LGHDT and CDR2 as YNNKEL (reference sequence). V shed 7 bases and J 7 bases; nucleotides not matched to a gene: 9. This CDR3 contains 14 residues. The CDR3 here is CASMPTSGAGEQYF. The CDR3, as DNA: TGTGCCAGCATGCCGACTAGCGGGGCCGGGGAGCAGTACTTC.

The CDR3 bases are TGTGCCAGCAGCTTGAGGAGGACGGAGCTTTGGGATGAGCAGTTCTTC. Its protein is CASSLRRTELWDEQFF. This chain joins TRBV5-6 and TRBJ2-1, with D perhaps TRBD2 (5 bases). V lost 1 base and J 8 bases, leaving 19 bases between the germline ends. The CDR3 totals 16 residues. Germline CDR1 SGHDT, CDR2 YYEEEE. Full variable domain (missing parts from reference TRBV5-6 and TRBJ2-1): DAGVTQSPTHLIKTRGQQVTLRCSPKSGHDTVSWYQQALGQGPQFIFQYYEEEERQRGNFPDRFSGHQFPNYSSELNVNALLLGDSALYLCASSLRRTELWDEQFFGPGTRLTVL.

This sequence joins TRBV4-2 and TRBJ2-2; D is possibly TRBD1 or TRBD2 (5 bases each). This CDR3 region has 17 residues. Germline V gene sequence: CDR1 LGHNA, CDR2 YNFKEQ. The germline V and J ends were trimmed by 5 bases and 2 bases, with 18 bases remaining between them. The CDR3 is CASSLPAGATNTGELFF. CDR3 DNA sequence: TGTGCCAGCAGCTTACCGGCCGGGGCAACCAACACCGGGGAGCTGTTTTTT.

This chain uses TRBV9 with TRBJ1-6; D call uncertain. CDR3 length: 15 residues. V lost 0 bases and J lost 2, with 6 bases in between. CDR1 is SGDLS and CDR2 is YYNGEE in the germline V gene. The DNA of the CDR3 is TGTGCCAGCAGCGTAGCTTTTGCCTATAATTCACCCCTCCACTTT. This encodes CASSVAFAYNSPLHF.

This sequence joins TRBV29-1 and TRBJ2-3, with TRBD2 matching 16 bases. Looked up from germline, CDR1 is SQVTM and CDR2 is ANQGSEA. The length of the CDR3 is 14 residues. V dropped 6 bases and J dropped 4; count of bases not matched to a gene: 1. In DNA, the CDR3 is TGCAGCGTGGGGACTAGCGGGGGGGCAGATACGCAGTATTTT. Translating gives CSVGTSGGADTQYF.

The chain uses TRBV6-2 or TRBV6-3 and TRBJ2-1, with 7 nucleotides matching TRBD2. J was trimmed by 6 bases and V by 4 bases; bases with no gene match: 12. The CDR3 loop spans 16 amino acids. Germline-derived CDR1 and CDR2 are MNHEY and SVGEGT. In DNA form, the CDR3 reads TGTGCCAGCAGTTCCTCGCGGGAGATCTGGGGCAATGAGCAGTTCTTC. It is translated as CASSSSREIWGNEQFF.

The chain carries TRBV19 and TRBJ1-5, with 9 positions matching TRBD1. The germline V gene has CDR1 LNHDA and CDR2 SQIVND (reference sequence). The CDR3 has 17 residues. Losses at the gene ends were 4 bases for V and 2 bases for J; bases not matched to a gene: 9. The CDR3 spells CASSKGARDRGNQPQHF. The CDR3 DNA follows: TGTGCCAGTAGTAAAGGGGCCAGGGACAGGGGCAATCAGCCCCAGCATTTT.

The CDR3 loop is CASSKAVLSYEQYF. The CDR3 region has the DNA TGTGCCAGCAGCAAGGCTGTACTCTCCTACGAGCAGTACTTC. This rearrangement joins TRBV9 to TRBJ2-7; unclear D gene. V was pared by 4 bases and J by 0 bases, with 11 bases between. Per germline, CDR1 SGDLS and CDR2 YYNGEE. CDR3 length equals 14 residues.

V usage is TRBV27 and J usage is TRBJ2-7; either TRBD1 or TRBD2 may supply D (5 bases each). The germline V gene has CDR1 MNHEY and CDR2 SMNVEV (reference sequence). This CDR3 contains 14 residues. V was clipped by 1 base and J by 3 bases, with 10 bases between them. As DNA, the CDR3 is TGTGCCAGCAGTTTATTGGGGACCAACTACGAGCAGTACTTC. Amino acids: CASSLLGTNYEQYF.

The chain combines TRBV20-1 with TRBJ2-3; 14 bases fit TRBD2. Losses at the gene ends were 3 bases for V and 0 bases for J; bases not matched to a gene: 2. Germline V lookup: CDR1 DFQATT, CDR2 SNEGSKA (reference sequence). CDR3 size: 16 residues. CDR3 nucleotide sequence: TGCAGTGCTAGTGGACTAGCGGGGGGTAGCACAGATACGCAGTATTTT. Translation: CSASGLAGGSTDTQYF.

The V gene is TRBV29-1, the J gene TRBJ1-1; D may be TRBD1 (6 bases). Germline V gives CDR1 SQVTM, CDR2 ANQGSEA. V was pared by 7 bases and J by 5 bases, with 14 bases between. The CDR3 is made up of 12 amino acids. The CDR3 bases are TGCAGCGCTGGACAGTGGGGTACTGAAGCTTTCTTT. Its protein product is CSAGQWGTEAFF.

Regarding this clone: This same CDR3 is encoded by further DNA sequences in the sample. This sequence joins TRBV12-3 or TRBV12-4 and TRBJ2-3; D is unclear. V lost 5 bases and J 1 base, leaving 1 base between the germline ends. The CDR3 contains 11 residues. The CDR3 DNA follows: TGTGCCAGCAGTCGCACAGATACGCAGTATTTT. It codes for CASSRTDTQYF.

This clone appeared a single time. The CDR3 sequence: CASSPGTAVVKLFF. The CDR3 DNA follows: TGTGCCAGCAGCCCCGGGACAGCTGTAGTTAAACTGTTTTTT. This chain uses TRBV5-8 with TRBJ1-4, with 7 bases that match TRBD1. V dropped 4 bases and J dropped 11; count of bases not matched to a gene: 11. The CDR3 is made up of 14 amino acids. Per germline, CDR1 SGHTS and CDR2 YDEGEE.

The V gene is TRBV7-2, the J gene TRBJ2-4; either TRBD1 or TRBD2 may supply D (6 bases each). Looked up from germline, CDR1 is SGHTA and CDR2 is FQGNSA. V was pared by 6 bases and J by 5 bases, with 11 bases between. The length of the CDR3 is 13 residues. The CDR3 DNA reads as TGTGCCAGCAGGTCGGGGGCACAAAACATTCAGTACTTC. Protein: CASRSGAQNIQYF. The full variable domain, completed using reference TRBV7-2 and TRBJ2-4, is GAGVSQSPSNKVTEKGKDVELRCDPISGHTALYWYRQSLGQGLEFLIYFQGNSAPDKSGLPSDRFSAERTGGSVSTLTIQRTQQEDSAVYLCASRSGAQNIQYFGAGTRLSVL.

The J gene is TRBJ2-7, the V gene TRBV7-2; 7 nucleotides match TRBD1. Germline assignment: CDR1 SGHTA and CDR2 FQGNSA. The V gene end was trimmed by 4 bases and the J gene end by 2 bases; junction bases not matched to a gene: 11. There are 16 residues in the CDR3. CDR3 in amino acids: CASSSWTGTAAYEQYF. CDR3 bases: TGTGCCAGCAGCTCCTGGACCGGGACAGCCGCCTACGAGCAGTACTTC.

In this sample, this clone turned up once. The V and J genes are TRBV3-1 (or the pseudogene TRBV3-2) and TRBJ2-1; 7 positions match TRBD1. Germline trimming cut 3 bases from V and 4 bases from J; bases unmatched to any gene: 9. Germline V gene data show CDR1 as LGHDT and CDR2 as YNNKEL (reference sequence). The CDR3 runs 16 residues. As DNA, the CDR3 is TGTGCCAGCAGCCATGCCCGACAGGGAGATTACAATGAGCAGTTCTTC. This translates into CASSHARQGDYNEQFF.

The J gene is TRBJ1-1, the V gene TRBV13, with D perhaps TRBD1 (5 bases). CDR3 length: 14 residues. Looked up from germline, CDR1 is PRHDT and CDR2 is FYEKMQ (reference sequence). Trimming left V 3 bases short and J 1 base short, with 9 bases between. This chain's CDR3 is CASSFATANTEAFF. The CDR3, as DNA: TGTGCCAGCAGCTTCGCGACAGCGAACACTGAAGCTTTCTTT. The full variable domain, its missing parts supplied by reference TRBV13 and TRBJ1-1, is AAGVIQSPRHLIKEKRETATLKCYPIPRHDTVYWYQQGPGQDPQFLISFYEKMQSDKGSIPDRFSAQQFSDYHSELNMSSLELGDSALYFCASSFATANTEAFFGQGTRLTVV.

The rearrangement joins TRBV7-9 to TRBJ1-1; possibly TRBD1 for D (6 bases). CDR3 length: 13 residues. V was trimmed by 6 bases and J by 4 bases, leaving 12 bases between them. The germline gives CDR1 SEHNR, CDR2 FQNEAQ (reference sequence). This chain's CDR3 is CASRGAVGTEAFF. As DNA, the CDR3 is TGTGCCAGCAGGGGGGCGGTGGGCACTGAAGCTTTCTTT.

The rearrangement links TRBV10-3 to TRBJ1-4, with TRBD1 matching 11 bases. CDR1 and CDR2 from the germline V gene are ENHRY and SYGVKD. The V gene end was trimmed by 2 bases and the J gene end by 9 bases; junction bases not matched to a gene: 5. The CDR3 covers 15 residues. The CDR3 is CAISENRDRGKKLFF. For the CDR3, the DNA is TGTGCCATCAGTGAGAACCGGGACAGGGGGAAAAAACTGTTTTTT.

The chain is built from TRBV24-1 and TRBJ2-2; 7 bases match TRBD2. CDR1 and CDR2 from the germline V gene are KGHDR and SFDVKD. The CDR3 sequence is 14 residues long. V lost 10 bases, J lost 4 bases, and 8 bases stayed unmatched. This CDR3 is CATGGAQITGELFF. In DNA, the CDR3 is TGTGCCACGGGAGGGGCACAGATCACCGGGGAGCTGTTTTTT.

This chain uses TRBV18 with TRBJ2-3; a weak D match, TRBD2 (6 bases). In germline, CDR1 is KGHSH, CDR2 LQKENI. The CDR3 length is 16 residues. Trimming took off 0 bases at V and 2 bases at J, with 12 bases between the two ends. The CDR3 nucleotides are TGTGCCAGCTCACCACCGGAGGGGTACTCCACAGATACGCAGTATTTT. Translated, it gives CASSPPEGYSTDTQYF.

This clone has only one observation. The J gene is TRBJ2-7, the V gene TRBV27; D not resolved. This CDR3 region has 14 residues. The V end was cut by 3 bases, the J end by 1 base, with 10 bases between. Germline V gene sequence: CDR1 MNHEY, CDR2 SMNVEV (reference sequence). The DNA for the CDR3 is TGTGCCAGCAGTTTGCGGCGGACGTCCTACGAGCAGTACTTC. Translation gives CASSLRRTSYEQYF.

The J gene is TRBJ2-3, the V gene TRBV2; D possibly corresponds to TRBD2 (6 bases). V was shortened by 1 base and J by 8 bases, with 13 bases between the two germline ends. CDR3 length: 14 residues. In germline, CDR1 is SNHLY, CDR2 FYNNEI. The CDR3 spells CASSEDGGSGTQYF. CDR3 DNA sequence: TGTGCCAGCAGTGAAGATGGAGGGTCGGGTACGCAGTATTTT.

The chain links TRBV20-1 to TRBJ2-1; 11 nucleotides match TRBD2. V was pared by 3 bases and J by 4 bases, with 2 bases of the junction left unmatched. Germline CDR1 DFQATT, CDR2 SNEGSKA (reference sequence). The CDR3 contains 14 residues. The CDR3 bases are TGCAGTGCTAGTAGACTAGCGGGGTACAATGAGCAGTTCTTC. Translation gives CSASRLAGYNEQFF.